The 7 T cell receptor beta chains listed next were all sequenced from one sample in a study of blood T cell repertoires in COVID-19 (dated by TCRdb to 2019 to 2021). Libraries were constructed by the immunoSEQ multiplex PCR assay. As stored in TCRdb, this immuneACCESS dataset retains in-frame rearrangements with V and J assigned. A fraction of the clones does not appear; measured against another copy, unresolved V genes explain less than half of the discrepancy, and the remainder lacks a known reason. The sample table shows some 140,000 clones, and 85% are seen once. The ten largest account for approximately 4% of the sample. The sequencing input was peripheral blood. These receptor sequences come from a human donor in a cohort sampled during active COVID-19.

The V gene is TRBV19, the J gene TRBJ1-2; maybe TRBD1 (5 bases). The CDR3 spans 16 residues. V lost 7 bases to trimming and J lost 4 bases, with 22 bases between them. Looked up from germline, CDR1 is LNHDA and CDR2 is SQIVND (reference sequence). The CDR3 protein is CASNGFAGGRTYGYTF. CDR3 in DNA: TGTGCCAGTAATGGGTTTGCGGGGGGACGTACCTATGGCTACACCTTC.

This rearrangement joins TRBV4-1 to TRBJ2-7; 11 positions match TRBD2. The CDR3 sequence is 15 residues long. CDR1 and CDR2 from the germline V gene are MGHRA and YSYEKL. J gave up 0 bases and V 2 bases, and 0 bases lay outside the gene matches. The CDR3 sequence: CASSQTSGSSYEQYV. The DNA of the CDR3 is TGCGCCAGCAGCCAAACTAGCGGGAGCTCCTACGAGCAGTACGTC.

The genes are TRBV2 and TRBJ2-3; 10 nucleotides match TRBD2. Unmatched junction bases numbered 7, after V lost 3 bases and J lost 1 base. This CDR3 has 17 residues. Germline CDR1 SNHLY, CDR2 FYNNEI. The CDR3 region has the DNA TGTGCCAGCAGTGATAGAAGCGGGGGGGTTGGCACAGATACGCAGTATTTT. This gives the protein CASSDRSGGVGTDTQYF.

The chain carries TRBV28 and TRBJ1-2, with 9 bases fitting TRBD1. This CDR3 comprises 19 residues. The V segment lost 5 bases and the J segment 8 bases; nucleotides outside the gene matches: 24. Germline values: CDR1 MDHEN, CDR2 SYDVKM. The CDR3 region is CASSGLTGQGLGFKMGYTF. The CDR3 nucleotides read TGTGCCAGCAGTGGCCTGACTGGACAGGGGCTGGGGTTTAAAATGGGCTACACCTTC.

V usage is TRBV6-5 and J usage is TRBJ2-3; 8 bases match TRBD2. CDR1 is MNHEY and CDR2 is SVGAGI in the germline V gene. V shed 7 bases, J shed 2 bases, and the junction held 2 bases outside the gene matches. This CDR3 has 13 amino acids. The CDR3 DNA is TGTGCCAGCACGGGAGGGAACACAGATACGCAGTATTTT. Amino acid sequence: CASTGGNTDTQYF.

The J gene is TRBJ2-5, the V gene TRBV4-3; the match to TRBD2 covers 15 bases. The V segment lost 0 bases and the J segment 4 bases; nucleotides outside the gene matches: 3. Germline V CDR1 and CDR2: LGHNA, YSLEER. CDR3 length: 17 amino acids. The CDR3 region is CASSQDRGLAGGETQYF. As DNA, the CDR3 is TGCGCCAGCAGCCAAGACAGGGGACTAGCGGGAGGAGAGACCCAGTACTTC.

CDR3 in DNA: TGTGCCAGCAGCCTCAGTCCGGGACAGCCCCAGCATTTT. It encodes CASSLSPGQPQHF. The chain links TRBV7-2 to TRBJ1-5; D unclear. The V end was cut by 5 bases, the J end by 7 bases, with 12 bases between. Germline lookup yields CDR1 SGHTA and CDR2 FQGNSA. This CDR3 spans 13 amino acids.